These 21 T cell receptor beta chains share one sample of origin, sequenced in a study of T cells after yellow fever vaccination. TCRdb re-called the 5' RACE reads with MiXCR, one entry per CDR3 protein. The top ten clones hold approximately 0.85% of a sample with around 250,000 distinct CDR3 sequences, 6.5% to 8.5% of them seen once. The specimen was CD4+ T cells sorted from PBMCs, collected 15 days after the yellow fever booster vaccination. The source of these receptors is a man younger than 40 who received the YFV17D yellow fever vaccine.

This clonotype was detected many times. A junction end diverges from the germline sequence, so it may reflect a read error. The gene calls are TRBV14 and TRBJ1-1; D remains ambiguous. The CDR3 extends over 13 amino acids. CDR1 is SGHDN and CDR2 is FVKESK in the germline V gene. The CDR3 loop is CASSKELNTEAFF. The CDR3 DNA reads TGTGCCAGCAGCAAAGAGCTGAACACTGAAGCTTTCTTT. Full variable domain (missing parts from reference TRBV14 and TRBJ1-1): EAGVTQFPSHSVIEKGQTVTLRCDPISGHDNLYWYRRVMGKEIKFLLHFVKESKQDESGMPNNRFLAERTGGTYSTLKVQPAELEDSGVYFCASSKELNTEAFFGQGTRLTVV.

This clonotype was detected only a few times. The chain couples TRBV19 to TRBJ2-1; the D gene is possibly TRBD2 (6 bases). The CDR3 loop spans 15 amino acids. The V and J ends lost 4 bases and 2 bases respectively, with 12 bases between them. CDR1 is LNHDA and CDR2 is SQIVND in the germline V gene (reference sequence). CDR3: CASSTRLAPYNEQFF. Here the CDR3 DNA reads TGTGCCAGTAGTACCCGGCTAGCGCCCTACAATGAGCAGTTCTTC.

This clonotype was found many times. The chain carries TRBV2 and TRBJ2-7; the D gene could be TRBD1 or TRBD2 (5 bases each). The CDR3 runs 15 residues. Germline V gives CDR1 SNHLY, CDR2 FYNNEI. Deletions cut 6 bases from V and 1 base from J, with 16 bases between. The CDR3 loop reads CASSGASLSSYEQYF. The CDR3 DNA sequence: TGTGCCAGCAGCGGGGCTTCTTTAAGTTCCTACGAGCAGTACTTC.

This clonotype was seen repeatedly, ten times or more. This chain's CDR3 is CASSLAEGGWGEQFF. The DNA of the CDR3 is TGCGCCAGCAGCTTGGCCGAAGGGGGCTGGGGTGAGCAGTTCTTC. The J gene is TRBJ2-1, the V gene TRBV5-1, with TRBD1 matching 7 bases. V shed 0 bases and J 9 bases; nucleotides not matched to a gene: 9. CDR3 length: 15 amino acids. CDR1 is SGHRS, CDR2 YFSETQ, per germline.

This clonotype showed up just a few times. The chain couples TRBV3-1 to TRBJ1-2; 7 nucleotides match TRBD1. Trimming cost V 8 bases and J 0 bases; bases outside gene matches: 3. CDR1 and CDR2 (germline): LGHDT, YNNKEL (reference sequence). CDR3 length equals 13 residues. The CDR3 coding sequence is TGTGCCAGCGGGGACAGCGCTAACTATGGCTACACCTTC. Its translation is CASGDSANYGYTF. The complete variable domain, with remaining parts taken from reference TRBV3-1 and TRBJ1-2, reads DTAVSQTPKYLVTQMGNDKSIKCEQNLGHDTMYWYKQDSKKFLKIMFSYNNKELIINETVPNRFSPKSPDKAHLNLHINSLELGDSAVYFCASGDSANYGYTFGSGTRLTVV.

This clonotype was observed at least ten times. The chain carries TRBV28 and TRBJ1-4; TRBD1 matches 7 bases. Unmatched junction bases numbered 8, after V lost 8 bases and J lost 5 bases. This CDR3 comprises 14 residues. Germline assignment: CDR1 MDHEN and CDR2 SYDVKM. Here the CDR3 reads CASGRGGRNEKLFF. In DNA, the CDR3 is TGTGCCAGCGGGAGAGGGGGCCGGAATGAAAAACTGTTTTTT.

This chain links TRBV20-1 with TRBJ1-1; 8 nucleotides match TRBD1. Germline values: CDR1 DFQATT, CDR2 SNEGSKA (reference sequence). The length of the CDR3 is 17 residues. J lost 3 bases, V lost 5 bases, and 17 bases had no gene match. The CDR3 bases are TGCAGTGCTCAAGGACAGGGTAGTAGGTGGGGGGACACTGAAGCTTTCTTT. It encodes CSAQGQGSRWGDTEAFF.

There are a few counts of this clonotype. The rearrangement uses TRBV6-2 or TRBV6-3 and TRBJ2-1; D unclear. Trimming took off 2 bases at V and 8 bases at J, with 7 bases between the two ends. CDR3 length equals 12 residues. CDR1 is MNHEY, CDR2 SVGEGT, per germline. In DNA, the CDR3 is TGTGCCAGCAGTTACCCAACCGATGAGCAGTTCTTC. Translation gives CASSYPTDEQFF.

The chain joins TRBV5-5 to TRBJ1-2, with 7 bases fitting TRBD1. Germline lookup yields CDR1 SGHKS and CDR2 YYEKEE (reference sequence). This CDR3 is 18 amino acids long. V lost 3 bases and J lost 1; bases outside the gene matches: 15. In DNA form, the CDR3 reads TGTGCCAGCAGCTCCACCTTTGACAGGGTGGATTATAACTATGGCTACACCTTC. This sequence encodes CASSSTFDRVDYNYGYTF.

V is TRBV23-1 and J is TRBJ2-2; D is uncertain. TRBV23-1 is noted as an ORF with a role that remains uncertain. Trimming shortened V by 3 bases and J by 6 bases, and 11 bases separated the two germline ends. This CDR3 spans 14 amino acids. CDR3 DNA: TGCGCCAGCAGTCAGTCCCAGGCGGCCGGGGAGCTGTTTTTT. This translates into CASSQSQAAGELFF.

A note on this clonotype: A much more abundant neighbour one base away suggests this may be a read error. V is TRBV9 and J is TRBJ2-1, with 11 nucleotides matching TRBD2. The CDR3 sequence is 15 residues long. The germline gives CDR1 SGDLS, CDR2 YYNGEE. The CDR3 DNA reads TGTGCCAGCAGCGTGAGACTAGCGGGGACAAATGAGAAGTTCTTC. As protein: CASSVRLAGTNEKFF.

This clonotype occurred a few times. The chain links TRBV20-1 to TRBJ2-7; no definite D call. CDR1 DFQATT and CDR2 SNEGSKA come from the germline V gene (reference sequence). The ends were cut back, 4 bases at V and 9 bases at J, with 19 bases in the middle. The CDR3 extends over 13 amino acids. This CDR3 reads CSANLIVSGGQYF. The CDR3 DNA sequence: TGCAGTGCTAATCTGATAGTCTCCGGCGGGCAGTACTTC.

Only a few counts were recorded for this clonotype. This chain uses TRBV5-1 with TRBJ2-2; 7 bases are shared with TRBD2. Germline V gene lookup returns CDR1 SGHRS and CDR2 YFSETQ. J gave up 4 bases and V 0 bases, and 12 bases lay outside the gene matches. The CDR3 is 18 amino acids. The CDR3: CASSLGVSSGVGTGELFF. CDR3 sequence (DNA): TGCGCCAGCAGCTTGGGTGTATCTAGCGGAGTGGGCACCGGGGAGCTGTTTTTT.

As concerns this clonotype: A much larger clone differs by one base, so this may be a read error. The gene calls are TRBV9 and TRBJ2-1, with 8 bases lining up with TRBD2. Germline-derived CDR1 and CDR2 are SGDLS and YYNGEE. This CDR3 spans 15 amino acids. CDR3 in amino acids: CASSATSVSCNEQFF. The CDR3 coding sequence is TGTGCCAGCAGCGCGACTAGCGTATCCTGCAATGAGCAGTTCTTC.

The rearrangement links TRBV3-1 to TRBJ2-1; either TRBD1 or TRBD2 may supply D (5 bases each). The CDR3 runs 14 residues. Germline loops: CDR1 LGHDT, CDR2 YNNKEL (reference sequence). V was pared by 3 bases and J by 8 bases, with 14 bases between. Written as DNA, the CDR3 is TGTGCCAGCAGCCAGGGACCCCAGGGCCATGAGCAGTTCTTC. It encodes CASSQGPQGHEQFF.

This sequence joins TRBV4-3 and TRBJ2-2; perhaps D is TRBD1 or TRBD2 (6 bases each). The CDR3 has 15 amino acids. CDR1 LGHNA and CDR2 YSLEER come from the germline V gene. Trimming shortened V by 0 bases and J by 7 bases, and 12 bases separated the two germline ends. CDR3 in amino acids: CASSQDSRGRGELFF. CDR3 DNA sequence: TGCGCCAGCAGCCAAGATTCCCGGGGGCGCGGGGAGCTGTTTTTT.

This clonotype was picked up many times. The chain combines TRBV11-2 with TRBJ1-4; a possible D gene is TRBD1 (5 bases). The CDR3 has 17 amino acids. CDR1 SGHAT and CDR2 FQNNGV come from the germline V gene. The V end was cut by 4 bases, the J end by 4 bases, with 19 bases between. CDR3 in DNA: TGTGCCAGCAGCTCGGGTCCTACTGGGGCTTATAATGAAAAACTGTTTTTT. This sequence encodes CASSSGPTGAYNEKLFF.

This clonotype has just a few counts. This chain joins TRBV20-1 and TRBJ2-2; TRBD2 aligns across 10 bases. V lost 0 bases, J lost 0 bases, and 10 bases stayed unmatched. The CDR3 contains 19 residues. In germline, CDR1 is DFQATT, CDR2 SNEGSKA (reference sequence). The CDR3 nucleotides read TGCAGTGCTAGAGATGTCGCGAGCGGGAGGGCCACGAACACCGGGGAGCTGTTTTTT. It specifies CSARDVASGRATNTGELFF.

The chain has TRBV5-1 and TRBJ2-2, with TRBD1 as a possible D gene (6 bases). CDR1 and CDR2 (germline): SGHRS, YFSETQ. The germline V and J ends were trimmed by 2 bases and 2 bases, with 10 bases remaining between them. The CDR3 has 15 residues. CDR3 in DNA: TGCGCCAGCAGCTTAGGGACATATAACACCGGGGAGCTGTTTTTT. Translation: CASSLGTYNTGELFF.

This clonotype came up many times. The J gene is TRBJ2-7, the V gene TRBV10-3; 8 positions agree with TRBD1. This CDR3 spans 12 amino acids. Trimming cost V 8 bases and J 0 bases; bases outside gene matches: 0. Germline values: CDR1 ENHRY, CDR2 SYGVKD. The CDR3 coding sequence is TGTGCCATCGGGACAGGCTCCTACGAGCAGTACTTC. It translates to CAIGTGSYEQYF.

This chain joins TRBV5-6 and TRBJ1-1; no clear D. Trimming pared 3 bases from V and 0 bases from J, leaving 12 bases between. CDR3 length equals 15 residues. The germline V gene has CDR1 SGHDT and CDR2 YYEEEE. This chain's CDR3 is CASSYDGEMNTEAFF. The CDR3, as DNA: TGTGCCAGCAGCTACGACGGGGAGATGAACACTGAAGCTTTCTTT.